The 8 T cell receptor beta chains below come from one sample, sequenced in a study of cytomegalovirus exposure and HLA in healthy donors. The PCR contained 60 Vbeta and 13 Jbeta primers. Clones were sequenced by immunoSEQ multiplex PCR, and TCRdb holds only the in-frame ones, with some missing. Of 150,000 or so clones listed, over 65% are singletons. What was sequenced was PBMCs. The receptors here all came from a woman aged 40 to 49 in good health and CMV-seronegative.

The chain combines TRBV28 with TRBJ1-1; the D gene is possibly TRBD1 (6 bases). Germline loops: CDR1 MDHEN, CDR2 SYDVKM. The CDR3 loop spans 15 amino acids. V shed 8 bases and J shed 2 bases, with 18 bases lying between them. The CDR3 is CASSGTQGPNTEAFF. The DNA of the CDR3 is TGTGCCAGCTCTGGAACGCAGGGGCCTAACACTGAAGCTTTCTTT. The entire variable domain, with the rest obtained from reference TRBV28 and TRBJ1-1, is as follows: DVKVTQSSRYLVKRTGEKVFLECVQDMDHENMFWYRQDPGLGLRLIYFSYDVKMKEKGDIPEGYSVSREKKERFSLILESASTNQTSMYLCASSGTQGPNTEAFFGQGTRLTVV.

This chain joins TRBV27 and TRBJ1-5; D possibly corresponds to TRBD1 (5 bases). Germline V CDR1 and CDR2: MNHEY, SMNVEV (reference sequence). The V end was cut by 2 bases, the J end by 6 bases, with 5 bases between. CDR3 length: 12 residues. The DNA for the CDR3 is TGTGCCAGCAGTTTAACAGGTCAGCCCCAGCATTTT. Its protein product is CASSLTGQPQHF.

This chain links TRBV7-9 with TRBJ1-5; 7 nucleotides align to TRBD1. The CDR3 runs to 14 residues. J lost 5 bases, V lost 5 bases, and 6 bases had no gene match. Per the germline V gene, CDR1 is SEHNR and CDR2 is FQNEAQ (reference sequence). The CDR3 DNA follows: TGTGCCAGCAGCGATTGGGACAGCTATCAGCCCCAGCATTTT. It yields the protein CASSDWDSYQPQHF.

This rearrangement joins TRBV10-3 to TRBJ2-5, with 13 bases aligning to TRBD2. This CDR3 spans 17 amino acids. Per germline, CDR1 ENHRY and CDR2 SYGVKD. J gave up 0 bases and V 4 bases, and 5 bases lay outside the gene matches. As DNA, the CDR3 is TGTGCCATCAGTGCGGGAACTAGCGGGGGGGACCAAGAGACCCAGTACTTC. Translated, it gives CAISAGTSGGDQETQYF.

This clone appeared a single time. The chain couples TRBV4-2 to TRBJ2-3; D is perhaps TRBD1 (5 bases). There are 15 residues in the CDR3. The V and J ends lost 0 bases and 5 bases respectively, with 12 bases between them. Per the germline V gene, CDR1 is LGHNA and CDR2 is YNFKEQ. CDR3 sequence (DNA): TGTGCCAGCAGCCAAGAAGGGCAGGGTAAAGATACGCAGTATTTT. Translated: CASSQEGQGKDTQYF.

The chain joins TRBV6-1 to TRBJ1-1; the D gene is possibly TRBD1 (5 bases). CDR3 length: 14 amino acids. V lost 4 bases to trimming and J lost 2 bases, with 11 bases between them. Germline V gene lookup returns CDR1 MNHNS and CDR2 SASEGT. The CDR3 DNA sequence: TGTGCCAGCAGTGCTGTGGGGCTCAACACTGAAGCTTTCTTT. Its protein product is CASSAVGLNTEAFF.

Here the CDR3 reads CASSRTGVVGLGYTF. DNA for the CDR3: TGTGCCAGCAGCAGGACAGGCGTCGTTGGTCTAGGCTACACCTTC. The chain couples TRBV6-5 to TRBJ1-2, with 7 bases aligning to TRBD1. Germline V CDR1 and CDR2: MNHEY, SVGAGI. After removal of 6 bases from V and 8 bases from J, the junction contained 15 bases not matched to a gene. The CDR3 totals 15 residues.

This clone has just a few counts. V is TRBV28 and J is TRBJ1-1, with TRBD1 identical over 9 bases. The V gene end was trimmed by 6 bases and the J gene end by 6 bases; junction bases not matched to a gene: 8. The CDR3 spans 14 residues. Germline assignment: CDR1 MDHEN and CDR2 SYDVKM. CDR3 region: CASRKGTGIAEAFF. The CDR3 coding sequence is TGTGCCAGCAGGAAAGGGACAGGGATCGCTGAAGCTTTCTTT. Full variable domain (missing parts from reference TRBV28 and TRBJ1-1): DVKVTQSSRYLVKRTGEKVFLECVQDMDHENMFWYRQDPGLGLRLIYFSYDVKMKEKGDIPEGYSVSREKKERFSLILESASTNQTSMYLCASRKGTGIAEAFFGQGTRLTVV.